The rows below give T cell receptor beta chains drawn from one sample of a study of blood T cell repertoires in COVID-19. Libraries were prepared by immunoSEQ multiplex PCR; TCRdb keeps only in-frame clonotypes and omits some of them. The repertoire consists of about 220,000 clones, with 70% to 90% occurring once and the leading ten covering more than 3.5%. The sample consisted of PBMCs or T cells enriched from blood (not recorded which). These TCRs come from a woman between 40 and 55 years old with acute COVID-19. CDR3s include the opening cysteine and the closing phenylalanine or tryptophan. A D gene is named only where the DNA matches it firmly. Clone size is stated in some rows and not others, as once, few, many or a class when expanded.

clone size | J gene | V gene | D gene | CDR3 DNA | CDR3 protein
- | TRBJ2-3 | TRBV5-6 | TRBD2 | TGTGCCAGCAGCGTTAGCGGGGGGGCCCTCTATACGCAGTATTTT | CASSVSGGALYTQYF
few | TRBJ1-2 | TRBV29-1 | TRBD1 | TGCAGCGTTGAAGGGACAGGGAAGGACTATGGCTACACCTTC | CSVEGTGKDYGYTF
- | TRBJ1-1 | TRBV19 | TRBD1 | TGTGCCAGTAGTACGACGACAGGGGGAGATACTGAAGCTTTCTTT | CASSTTTGGDTEAFF
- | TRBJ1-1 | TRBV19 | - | TGTGCCAGTAGTATGGTGGCGAGGCACACTGAAGCTTTCTTT | CASSMVARHTEAFF
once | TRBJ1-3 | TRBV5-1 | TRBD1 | TGCGCCAGCAGCCCGCAATGGGGACAGAAAGGGGAGGACACCATATATTTT | CASSPQWGQKGEDTIYF
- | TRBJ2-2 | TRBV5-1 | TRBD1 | TGCGCCAGCAGCTCAAACAGGGGGAACACCGGGGAGCTGTTTTTT | CASSSNRGNTGELFF
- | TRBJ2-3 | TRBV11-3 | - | TGTGCCAGCAGCTTAGAGGAATTGTGGGCTAGAGGGAGCTCAGATACGCAGTATTTT | CASSLEELWARGSSDTQYF
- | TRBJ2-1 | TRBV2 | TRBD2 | TGTGCCAGCACGGGACTAGCGGGCCTCAATGAGCAGTTCTTC | CASTGLAGLNEQFF
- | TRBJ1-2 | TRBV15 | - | TGTGCCACCAGCAGAGATATAAGCGATCCTTATGGCTACACCTTC | CATSRDISDPYGYTF
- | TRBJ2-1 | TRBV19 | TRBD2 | TGTGCCAGTACCAGGCGGGGGGCCATGTACAATGAGCAGTTCTTC | CASTRRGAMYNEQFF